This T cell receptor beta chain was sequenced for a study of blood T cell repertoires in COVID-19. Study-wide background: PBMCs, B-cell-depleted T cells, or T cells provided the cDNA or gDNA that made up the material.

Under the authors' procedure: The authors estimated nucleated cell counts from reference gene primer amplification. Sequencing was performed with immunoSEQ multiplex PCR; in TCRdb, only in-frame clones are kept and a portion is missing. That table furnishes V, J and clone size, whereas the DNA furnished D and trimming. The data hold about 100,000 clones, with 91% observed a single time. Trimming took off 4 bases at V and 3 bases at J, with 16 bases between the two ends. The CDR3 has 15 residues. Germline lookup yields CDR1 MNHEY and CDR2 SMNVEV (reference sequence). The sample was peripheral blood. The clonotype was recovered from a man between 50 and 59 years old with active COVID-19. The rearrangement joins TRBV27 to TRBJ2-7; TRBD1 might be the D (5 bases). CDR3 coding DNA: TGTGCCAGCAGTTCGTACAGGATACAAGGCTACGAGCAGTACTTC. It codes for CASSSYRIQGYEQYF.